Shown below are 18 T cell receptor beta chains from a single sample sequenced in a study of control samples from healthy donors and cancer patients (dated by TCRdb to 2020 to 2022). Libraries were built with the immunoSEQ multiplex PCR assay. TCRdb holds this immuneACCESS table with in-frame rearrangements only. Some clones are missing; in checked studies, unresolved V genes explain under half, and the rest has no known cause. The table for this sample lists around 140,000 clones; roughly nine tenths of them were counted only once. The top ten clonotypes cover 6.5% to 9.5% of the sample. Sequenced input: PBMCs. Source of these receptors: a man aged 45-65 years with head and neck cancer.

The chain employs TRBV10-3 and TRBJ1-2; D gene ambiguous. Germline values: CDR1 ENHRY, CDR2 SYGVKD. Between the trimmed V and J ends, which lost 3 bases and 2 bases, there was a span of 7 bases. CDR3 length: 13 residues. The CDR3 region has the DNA TGTGCCATCAGTGACGAACAGAACTATGGCTACACCTTC. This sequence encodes CAISDEQNYGYTF.

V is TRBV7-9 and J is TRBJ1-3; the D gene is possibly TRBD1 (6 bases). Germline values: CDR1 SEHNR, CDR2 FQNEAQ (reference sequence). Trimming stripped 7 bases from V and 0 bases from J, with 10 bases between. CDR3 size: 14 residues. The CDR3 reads CASNTGSSGNTIYF. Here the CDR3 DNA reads TGTGCCAGCAACACAGGGTCCTCTGGAAACACCATATATTTT.

The CDR3 DNA is TGTGCCAGCGCAAAGGGACAGCCTTTAGCGCCCCAGCATTTT. It is translated as CASAKGQPLAPQHF. This chain links TRBV27 with TRBJ1-5, with 7 positions matching TRBD1. V lost 8 bases and J lost 9; bases outside the gene matches: 13. There are 14 residues in the CDR3. Germline CDR1 and CDR2: MNHEY and SMNVEV (reference sequence).

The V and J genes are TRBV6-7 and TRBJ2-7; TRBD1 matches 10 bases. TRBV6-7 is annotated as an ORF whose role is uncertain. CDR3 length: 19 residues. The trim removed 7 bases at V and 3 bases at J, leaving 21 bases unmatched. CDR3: CASTDSGTGDELSYYEQYF. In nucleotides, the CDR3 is TGTGCCAGCACCGATTCCGGGACAGGGGATGAACTCTCCTACTACGAGCAGTACTTC.

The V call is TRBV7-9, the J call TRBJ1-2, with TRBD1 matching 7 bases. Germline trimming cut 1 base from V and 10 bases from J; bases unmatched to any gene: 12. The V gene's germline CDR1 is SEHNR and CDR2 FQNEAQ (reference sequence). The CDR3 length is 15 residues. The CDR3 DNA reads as TGTGCCAGCAGCTTAGGGAGGACTGGACAGGAGATCTACACCTTC. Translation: CASSLGRTGQEIYTF.

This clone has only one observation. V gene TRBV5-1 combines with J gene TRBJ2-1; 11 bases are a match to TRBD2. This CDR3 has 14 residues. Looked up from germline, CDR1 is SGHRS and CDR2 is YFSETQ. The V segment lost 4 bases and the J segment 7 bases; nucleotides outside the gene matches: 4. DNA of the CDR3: TGCGCCAGCAGCACAGGGACTAGCGGAAATGAGCAGTTCTTC. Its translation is CASSTGTSGNEQFF.

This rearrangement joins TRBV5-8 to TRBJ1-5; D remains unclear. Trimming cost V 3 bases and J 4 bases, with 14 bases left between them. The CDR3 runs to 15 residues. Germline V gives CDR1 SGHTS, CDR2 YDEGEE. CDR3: CASSSRSTPNQPQHF. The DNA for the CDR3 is TGTGCCAGCAGCTCGCGGAGCACACCGAATCAGCCCCAGCATTTT.

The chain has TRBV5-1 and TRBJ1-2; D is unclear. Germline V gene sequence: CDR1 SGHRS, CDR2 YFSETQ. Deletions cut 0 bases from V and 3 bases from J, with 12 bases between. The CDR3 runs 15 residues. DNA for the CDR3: TGCGCCAGCAGCTTGGCGGGAAAAGCGGACTATGGCTACACCTTC. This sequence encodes CASSLAGKADYGYTF.

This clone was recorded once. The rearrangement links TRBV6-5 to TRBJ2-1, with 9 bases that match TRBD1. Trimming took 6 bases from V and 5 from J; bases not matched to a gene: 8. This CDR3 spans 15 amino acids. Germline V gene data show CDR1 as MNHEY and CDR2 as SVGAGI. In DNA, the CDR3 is TGTGCCAGCAGCCCCGGGACAGGGTCGAACAATGAGCAGTTCTTC. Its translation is CASSPGTGSNNEQFF.

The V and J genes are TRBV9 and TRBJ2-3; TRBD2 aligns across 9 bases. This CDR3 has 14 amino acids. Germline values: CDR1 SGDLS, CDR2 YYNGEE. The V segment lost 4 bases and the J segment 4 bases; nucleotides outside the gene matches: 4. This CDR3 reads CASSISGSADTQYF. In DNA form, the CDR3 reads TGTGCCAGCAGCATTAGCGGGAGCGCAGATACGCAGTATTTT.

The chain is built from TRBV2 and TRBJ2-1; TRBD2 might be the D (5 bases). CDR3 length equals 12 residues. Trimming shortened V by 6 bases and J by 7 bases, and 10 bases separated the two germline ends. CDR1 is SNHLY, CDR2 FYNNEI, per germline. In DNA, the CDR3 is TGTGCCAGCAGGCTTTTAGCGAATGAGCAGTTCTTC. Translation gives CASRLLANEQFF.

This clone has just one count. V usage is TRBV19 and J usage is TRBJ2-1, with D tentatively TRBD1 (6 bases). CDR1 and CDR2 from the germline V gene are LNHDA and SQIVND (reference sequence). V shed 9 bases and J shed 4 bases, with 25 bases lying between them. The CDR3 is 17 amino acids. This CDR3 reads CASQLLGGRDIYNEQFF. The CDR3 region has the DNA TGTGCCAGCCAACTTCTTGGGGGCAGGGATATATACAATGAGCAGTTCTTC.

In DNA form, the CDR3 reads TGTGCCAGCAGCTTCGACGGCTCCTACAATGAGCAGTTCTTC. Amino acid sequence: CASSFDGSYNEQFF. This chain uses TRBV7-2 with TRBJ2-1; D is unclear. The germline V gene encodes CDR1 SGHTA and CDR2 FQGNSA. The CDR3 totals 14 residues. V lost 3 bases to trimming and J lost 0 bases, with 6 bases between them. Looking up the rest from reference TRBV7-2 and TRBJ2-1 gives the full variable domain: GAGVSQSPSNKVTEKGKDVELRCDPISGHTALYWYRQSLGQGLEFLIYFQGNSAPDKSGLPSDRFSAERTGGSVSTLTIQRTQQEDSAVYLCASSFDGSYNEQFFGPGTRLTVL.

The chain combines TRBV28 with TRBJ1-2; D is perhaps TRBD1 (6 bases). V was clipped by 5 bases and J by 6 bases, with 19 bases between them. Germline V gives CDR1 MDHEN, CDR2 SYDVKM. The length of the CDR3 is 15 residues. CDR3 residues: CASSKGTAGHNGYTF. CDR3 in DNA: TGTGCCAGCAGTAAAGGGACTGCGGGACATAATGGCTACACCTTC.

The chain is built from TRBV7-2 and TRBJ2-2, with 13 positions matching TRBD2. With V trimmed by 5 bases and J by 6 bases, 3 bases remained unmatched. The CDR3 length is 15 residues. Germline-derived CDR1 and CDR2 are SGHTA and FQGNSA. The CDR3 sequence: CASSPGLAGAGELFF. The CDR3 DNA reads TGTGCCAGCAGCCCCGGACTAGCGGGAGCCGGGGAGCTGTTTTTT.

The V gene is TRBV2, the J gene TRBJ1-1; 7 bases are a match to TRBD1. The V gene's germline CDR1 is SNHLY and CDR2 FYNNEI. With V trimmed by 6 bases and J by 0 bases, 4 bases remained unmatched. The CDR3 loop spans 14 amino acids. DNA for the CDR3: TGTGCCAGCAGCTCCACAGGGGTGAACACTGAAGCTTTCTTT. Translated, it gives CASSSTGVNTEAFF. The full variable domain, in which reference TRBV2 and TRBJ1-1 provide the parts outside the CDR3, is EPEVTQTPSHQVTQMGQEVILRCVPISNHLYFYWYRQILGQKVEFLVSFYNNEISEKSEIFDDQFSVERPDGSNFTLKIRSTKLEDSAMYFCASSSTGVNTEAFFGQGTRLTVV.

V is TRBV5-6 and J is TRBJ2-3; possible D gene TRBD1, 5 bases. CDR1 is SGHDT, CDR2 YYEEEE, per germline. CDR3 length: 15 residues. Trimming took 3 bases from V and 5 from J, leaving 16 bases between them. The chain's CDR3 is CASSSTGGDGDTQYF. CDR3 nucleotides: TGTGCCAGCAGCTCCACAGGCGGCGATGGAGATACGCAGTATTTT.

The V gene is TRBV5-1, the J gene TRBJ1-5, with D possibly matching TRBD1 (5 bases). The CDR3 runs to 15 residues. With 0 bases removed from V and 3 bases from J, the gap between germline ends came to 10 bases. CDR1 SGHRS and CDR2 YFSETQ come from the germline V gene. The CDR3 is CASSLADSFNQPQHF. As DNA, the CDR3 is TGCGCCAGCAGCTTGGCCGACAGCTTCAATCAGCCCCAGCATTTT.